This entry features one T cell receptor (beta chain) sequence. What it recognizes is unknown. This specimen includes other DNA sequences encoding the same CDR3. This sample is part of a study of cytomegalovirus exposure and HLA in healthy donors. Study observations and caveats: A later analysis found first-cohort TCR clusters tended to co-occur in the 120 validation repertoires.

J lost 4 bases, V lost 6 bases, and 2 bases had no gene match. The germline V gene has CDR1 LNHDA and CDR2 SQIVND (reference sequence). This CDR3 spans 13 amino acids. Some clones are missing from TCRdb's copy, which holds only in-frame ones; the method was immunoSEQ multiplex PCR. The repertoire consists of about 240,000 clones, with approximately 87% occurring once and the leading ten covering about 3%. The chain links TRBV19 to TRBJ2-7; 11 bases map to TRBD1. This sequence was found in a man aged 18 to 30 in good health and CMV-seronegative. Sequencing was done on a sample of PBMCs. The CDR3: CASSRDRGYEQYF. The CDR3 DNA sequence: TGTGCCAGTAGCCGGGACAGGGGGTACGAGCAGTACTTC.